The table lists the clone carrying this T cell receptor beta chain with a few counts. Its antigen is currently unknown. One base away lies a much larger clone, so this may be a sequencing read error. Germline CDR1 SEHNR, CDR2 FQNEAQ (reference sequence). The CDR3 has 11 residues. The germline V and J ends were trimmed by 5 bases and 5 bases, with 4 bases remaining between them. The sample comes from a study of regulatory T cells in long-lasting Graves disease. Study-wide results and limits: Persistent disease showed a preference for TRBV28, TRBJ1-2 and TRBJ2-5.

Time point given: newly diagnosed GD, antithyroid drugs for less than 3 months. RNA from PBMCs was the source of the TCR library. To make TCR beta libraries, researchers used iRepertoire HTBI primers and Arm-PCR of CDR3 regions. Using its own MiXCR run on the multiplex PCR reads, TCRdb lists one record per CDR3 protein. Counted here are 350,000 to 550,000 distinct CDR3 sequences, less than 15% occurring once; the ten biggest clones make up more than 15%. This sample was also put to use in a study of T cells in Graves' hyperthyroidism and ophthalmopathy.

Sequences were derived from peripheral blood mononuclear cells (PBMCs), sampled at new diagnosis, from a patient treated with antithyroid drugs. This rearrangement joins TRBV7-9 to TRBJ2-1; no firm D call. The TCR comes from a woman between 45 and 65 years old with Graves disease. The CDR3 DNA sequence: TGTGCCAGCAGCGCAAACAATGAGCAGTTCTTC. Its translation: CASSANNEQFF. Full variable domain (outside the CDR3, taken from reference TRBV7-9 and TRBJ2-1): DTGVSQNPRHKITKRGQNVTFRCDPISEHNRLYWYRQTLGQGPEFLTYFQNEAQLEKSRLLSDRFSAERPKGSFSTLEIQRTEQGDSAMYLCASSANNEQFFGPGTRLTVL.